A selection of T cell receptor beta chains follows, all from one sample in a study of blood T cell repertoires in COVID-19. Data came from immunoSEQ multiplex PCR; TCRdb stores just in-frame clones and leaves some out. Here the sample spans 150,000 to 200,000 clones, around 81% being singletons. Sequenced material: peripheral blood. These receptors were obtained from a woman at least 80 years old with COVID-19, enrolled during active disease. The CDR3 runs from the conserved cysteine through the conserved F or W. A D gene is named only where the DNA matches it firmly. Expanded clones get a size class; other rows say once, few or many, or leave the size out.

CDR3 length,V gene,J gene,clone size,D gene,CDR3 protein,CDR3 DNA
16,TRBV5-4,TRBJ2-1,-,TRBD1,CASSLSGQVGINEQFF,TGTGCCAGCAGCTTGTCCGGACAGGTGGGAATCAATGAGCAGTTCTTC
13,TRBV2,TRBJ2-5,-,-,CASSGVGAETQYF,TGTGCCAGCAGTGGAGTGGGGGCGGAGACCCAGTACTTC
16,TRBV6-4,TRBJ1-3,-,-,CASSPQNTFSGNTIYF,TGTGCCAGCAGTCCCCAAAACACGTTCTCTGGAAACACCATATATTTT
17,TRBV9,TRBJ1-2,-,TRBD1,CASSVVGQAQLNYGYTF,TGTGCCAGCAGCGTAGTGGGACAGGCGCAACTCAACTATGGCTACACCTTC
15,TRBV19,TRBJ2-2,-,TRBD1,CASSGQTGRTGELFF,TGTGCCAGTAGTGGACAGACAGGGAGAACCGGGGAGCTGTTTTTT
14,TRBV2,TRBJ1-1,-,-,CASSVAQGNTEAFF,TGTGCCAGCAGTGTAGCTCAGGGAAACACTGAAGCTTTCTTT
14,TRBV4-1,TRBJ1-2,-,TRBD1,CASSQGRGSYGYTF,TGCGCCAGCAGCCAAGGCAGGGGGTCCTATGGCTACACCTTC
18,TRBV5-1,TRBJ2-1,-,TRBD2,CASSPGLAGAPDRNEQFF,TGCGCCAGCAGCCCGGGACTAGCGGGAGCCCCTGACAGGAATGAGCAGTTCTTC
13,TRBV10-1,TRBJ2-1,-,-,CASSESVAGEQFF,TGCGCCAGCAGTGAGTCAGTCGCGGGAGAGCAGTTCTTC
14,TRBV20-1,TRBJ2-2,-,-,CSASPGSESGELFF,TGCAGTGCTAGTCCCGGGAGCGAGTCCGGGGAGCTGTTTTTT
14,TRBV5-1,TRBJ1-1,-,-,CASSLEVAGNEAFF,TGCGCCAGCAGCTTGGAAGTAGCAGGGAATGAAGCTTTCTTT
13,TRBV6-1,TRBJ2-4,few,-,CASSGGAPNIQYF,TGTGCCAGCTCCGGCGGTGCGCCAAACATTCAGTACTTC
15,TRBV6-5,TRBJ2-7,-,TRBD1,CASRKSGTAVYEQYF,TGTGCCAGCAGAAAATCCGGGACAGCGGTCTACGAGCAGTACTTC
15,TRBV18,TRBJ1-2,-,TRBD1,CASTRDRGHNYGYTF,TGTGCCAGCACAAGGGACAGGGGACATAACTATGGCTACACCTTC
13,TRBV7-9,TRBJ2-3,-,-,CASSSGSTDTQYF,TGTGCCAGCAGCTCAGGGAGCACAGATACGCAGTATTTT
10,TRBV9,TRBJ2-1,-,-,CASVNNEQFF,TGTGCCAGCGTAAACAATGAGCAGTTCTTC
14,TRBV5-4,TRBJ2-7,-,TRBD2,CASSLPSGRDEQYF,TGTGCCAGCAGCTTGCCCAGCGGGAGGGACGAGCAGTACTTC
14,TRBV28,TRBJ2-1,-,TRBD1,CASRPRTGLGEQFF,TGTGCCAGCAGACCCAGGACAGGGCTGGGTGAGCAGTTCTTC
15,TRBV6-1,TRBJ1-6,once,-,CASSEVRMGNSPLHF,TGTGCCAGCAGTGAAGTAAGGATGGGCAATTCACCCCTCCACTTT
13,TRBV4-2,TRBJ2-3,-,-,CASSQERGDTQYF,TGTGCCAGCAGCCAAGAAAGGGGGGATACGCAGTATTTT
9,TRBV29-1,TRBJ1-2,-,TRBD1,CTAGGGYTF,TGCACCGCAGGGGGCGGCTACACCTTC
15,TRBV19,TRBJ1-5,-,TRBD1,CASSGTGDFNQPQHF,TGTGCCAGTTCCGGGACAGGGGACTTCAATCAGCCCCAGCATTTT
13,TRBV12-5,TRBJ1-5,-,-,CASAPGHVWPQHF,TGTGCTAGTGCTCCGGGACATGTGTGGCCCCAGCATTTT
13,TRBV29-1,TRBJ2-3,-,-,CSVRTASTDTQYF,TGCAGCGTTCGGACAGCTAGCACAGATACGCAGTATTTT
16,TRBV10-1,TRBJ2-3,-,TRBD2,CASSEASGESTDTQYF,TGCGCCAGCAGTGAGGCTAGCGGGGAGAGCACAGATACGCAGTATTTT